The 10 T cell receptor beta chains reported below all come from one sample, sequenced in a study of vaccination effects on CD4 cells after COVID-19. The antigens these receptors bind are not known. Expansion with viral peptide pools was applied to antigen-specific CD4+ T cells by the ViraFEST assay prior to sequencing. After more than 8 days in culture, the CD4+ T cells were isolated. Documented for the person is a PCR-confirmed SARS-CoV-2 infection occurring between March and December 2020. Here immunoSEQ multiplex PCR was the method, and the copy in TCRdb shows in-frame clones only, minus some. The table includes 63,000 or so clones, roughly 73% detected once. The sample consisted of CD4+ T cells from PBMCs cultured with HIV peptides, taken before COVID-19 vaccination. Subset meaning: HIV-1 Nef peptide pool negative control/reference culture. All receptors come from a human donor who had a prior SARS-CoV-2 infection.

This sequence joins TRBV5-8 and TRBJ2-7, with 7 bases aligning to TRBD2. The CDR3 consists of 13 residues. J was trimmed by 3 bases and V by 2 bases; bases with no gene match: 2. Germline CDR1 is SGHTS and CDR2 is YDEGEE. The CDR3 region is CASSFAGVYEQYF. The CDR3 DNA is TGTGCCAGCAGCTTCGCGGGAGTCTACGAGCAGTACTTC. Using reference TRBV5-8 and TRBJ2-7 for the parts outside the CDR3, the full variable domain is EAGVTQSPTHLIKTRGQQATLRCSPISGHTSVYWYQQALGLGLQFLLWYDEGEERNRGNFPPRFSGRQFPNYSSELNVNALELEDSALYLCASSFAGVYEQYFGPGTRLTVT.

The V call is TRBV7-2, the J call TRBJ2-5; weak D call: TRBD2 (6 bases). The CDR3 contains 15 residues. Trimming stripped 5 bases from V and 0 bases from J, with 13 bases between. Germline assignment: CDR1 SGHTA and CDR2 FQGNSA. CDR3 in DNA: TGTGCCAGCAGCCCGGGACTCCCGTACCAAGAGACCCAGTACTTC. It translates to CASSPGLPYQETQYF.

This chain links TRBV18 with TRBJ2-5; 8 bases map to TRBD1. The CDR3 is made up of 14 amino acids. The V segment lost 4 bases and the J segment 2 bases; nucleotides outside the gene matches: 3. Per the germline V gene, CDR1 is KGHSH and CDR2 is LQKENI. The chain's CDR3 is CASSLRQGQETQYF. The CDR3 region has the DNA TGTGCCAGCTCACTTAGACAGGGGCAAGAGACCCAGTACTTC.

CDR3 DNA sequence: TGTGCCAGCAGTTACTCAGCTAGTGCCCTAGCCTACGAGCAGTACTTC. It specifies CASSYSASALAYEQYF. The V and J genes are TRBV6-5 and TRBJ2-7; D gene ambiguous. Germline lookup yields CDR1 MNHEY and CDR2 SVGAGI. This CDR3 has 16 amino acids. Trimming pared 0 bases from V and 2 bases from J, leaving 14 bases between.

This chain connects TRBV7-2 to TRBJ1-2; possible D gene TRBD1, 6 bases. V lost 2 bases and J 7 bases, leaving 11 bases between the germline ends. Looked up from germline, CDR1 is SGHTA and CDR2 is FQGNSA. The CDR3 spans 13 residues. This CDR3 reads CASSLTGAGGYTF. CDR3 DNA sequence: TGTGCCAGCAGCTTAACGGGGGCCGGTGGCTACACCTTC.

This sequence joins TRBV5-6 and TRBJ1-1; the D is unclear. The CDR3 has 11 amino acids. Germline V gene lookup returns CDR1 SGHDT and CDR2 YYEEEE. Trimming took off 4 bases at V and 6 bases at J, with 7 bases between the two ends. CDR3: CASSRTAEAFF. CDR3 nucleotide sequence: TGTGCCAGCAGCCGTACGGCTGAAGCTTTCTTT.

The table lists this clone with a few counts. The V call is TRBV9, the J call TRBJ2-3; 7 bases align to TRBD1. V dropped 3 bases and J dropped 2; count of bases not matched to a gene: 6. The germline CDR1 and CDR2 sequences are SGDLS and YYNGEE. The CDR3 is made up of 15 amino acids. In nucleotides, the CDR3 is TGTGCCAGCAGCGACGGGACAGAACCCACAGATACGCAGTATTTT. Amino acids: CASSDGTEPTDTQYF.

The V call is TRBV5-1, the J call TRBJ2-3; 10 bases map to TRBD2. V was clipped by 3 bases and J by 5 bases; unmatched bases: 9. Germline loops: CDR1 SGHRS, CDR2 YFSETQ. The CDR3 is made up of 16 amino acids. CDR3 sequence (DNA): TGCGCCAGCAGCTCAGGACTAGCGGCATCGGGAGATACGCAGTATTTT. Translation: CASSSGLAASGDTQYF.

V and J are TRBV10-3 and TRBJ2-7; TRBD1 or TRBD2 may be the D gene (5 bases each). Germline CDR1 reads ENHRY; CDR2 reads SYGVKD. Trimming took 6 bases from V and 1 from J, leaving 16 bases between them. This CDR3 spans 15 amino acids. The CDR3 protein is CAISNRDALSYEQYF. DNA of the CDR3: TGTGCCATCAGCAACCGGGACGCTCTGTCCTACGAGCAGTACTTC.

The J gene is TRBJ2-5, the V gene TRBV19; the match to TRBD1 covers 7 bases. The length of the CDR3 is 15 residues. Germline V gene lookup returns CDR1 LNHDA and CDR2 SQIVND (reference sequence). V was pared by 5 bases and J by 5 bases, with 11 bases of the junction left unmatched. CDR3 DNA sequence: TGTGCCAGTAGTCCCGTTGAAGGGGGCTTGGAGACCCAGTACTTC. Its protein product is CASSPVEGGLETQYF.